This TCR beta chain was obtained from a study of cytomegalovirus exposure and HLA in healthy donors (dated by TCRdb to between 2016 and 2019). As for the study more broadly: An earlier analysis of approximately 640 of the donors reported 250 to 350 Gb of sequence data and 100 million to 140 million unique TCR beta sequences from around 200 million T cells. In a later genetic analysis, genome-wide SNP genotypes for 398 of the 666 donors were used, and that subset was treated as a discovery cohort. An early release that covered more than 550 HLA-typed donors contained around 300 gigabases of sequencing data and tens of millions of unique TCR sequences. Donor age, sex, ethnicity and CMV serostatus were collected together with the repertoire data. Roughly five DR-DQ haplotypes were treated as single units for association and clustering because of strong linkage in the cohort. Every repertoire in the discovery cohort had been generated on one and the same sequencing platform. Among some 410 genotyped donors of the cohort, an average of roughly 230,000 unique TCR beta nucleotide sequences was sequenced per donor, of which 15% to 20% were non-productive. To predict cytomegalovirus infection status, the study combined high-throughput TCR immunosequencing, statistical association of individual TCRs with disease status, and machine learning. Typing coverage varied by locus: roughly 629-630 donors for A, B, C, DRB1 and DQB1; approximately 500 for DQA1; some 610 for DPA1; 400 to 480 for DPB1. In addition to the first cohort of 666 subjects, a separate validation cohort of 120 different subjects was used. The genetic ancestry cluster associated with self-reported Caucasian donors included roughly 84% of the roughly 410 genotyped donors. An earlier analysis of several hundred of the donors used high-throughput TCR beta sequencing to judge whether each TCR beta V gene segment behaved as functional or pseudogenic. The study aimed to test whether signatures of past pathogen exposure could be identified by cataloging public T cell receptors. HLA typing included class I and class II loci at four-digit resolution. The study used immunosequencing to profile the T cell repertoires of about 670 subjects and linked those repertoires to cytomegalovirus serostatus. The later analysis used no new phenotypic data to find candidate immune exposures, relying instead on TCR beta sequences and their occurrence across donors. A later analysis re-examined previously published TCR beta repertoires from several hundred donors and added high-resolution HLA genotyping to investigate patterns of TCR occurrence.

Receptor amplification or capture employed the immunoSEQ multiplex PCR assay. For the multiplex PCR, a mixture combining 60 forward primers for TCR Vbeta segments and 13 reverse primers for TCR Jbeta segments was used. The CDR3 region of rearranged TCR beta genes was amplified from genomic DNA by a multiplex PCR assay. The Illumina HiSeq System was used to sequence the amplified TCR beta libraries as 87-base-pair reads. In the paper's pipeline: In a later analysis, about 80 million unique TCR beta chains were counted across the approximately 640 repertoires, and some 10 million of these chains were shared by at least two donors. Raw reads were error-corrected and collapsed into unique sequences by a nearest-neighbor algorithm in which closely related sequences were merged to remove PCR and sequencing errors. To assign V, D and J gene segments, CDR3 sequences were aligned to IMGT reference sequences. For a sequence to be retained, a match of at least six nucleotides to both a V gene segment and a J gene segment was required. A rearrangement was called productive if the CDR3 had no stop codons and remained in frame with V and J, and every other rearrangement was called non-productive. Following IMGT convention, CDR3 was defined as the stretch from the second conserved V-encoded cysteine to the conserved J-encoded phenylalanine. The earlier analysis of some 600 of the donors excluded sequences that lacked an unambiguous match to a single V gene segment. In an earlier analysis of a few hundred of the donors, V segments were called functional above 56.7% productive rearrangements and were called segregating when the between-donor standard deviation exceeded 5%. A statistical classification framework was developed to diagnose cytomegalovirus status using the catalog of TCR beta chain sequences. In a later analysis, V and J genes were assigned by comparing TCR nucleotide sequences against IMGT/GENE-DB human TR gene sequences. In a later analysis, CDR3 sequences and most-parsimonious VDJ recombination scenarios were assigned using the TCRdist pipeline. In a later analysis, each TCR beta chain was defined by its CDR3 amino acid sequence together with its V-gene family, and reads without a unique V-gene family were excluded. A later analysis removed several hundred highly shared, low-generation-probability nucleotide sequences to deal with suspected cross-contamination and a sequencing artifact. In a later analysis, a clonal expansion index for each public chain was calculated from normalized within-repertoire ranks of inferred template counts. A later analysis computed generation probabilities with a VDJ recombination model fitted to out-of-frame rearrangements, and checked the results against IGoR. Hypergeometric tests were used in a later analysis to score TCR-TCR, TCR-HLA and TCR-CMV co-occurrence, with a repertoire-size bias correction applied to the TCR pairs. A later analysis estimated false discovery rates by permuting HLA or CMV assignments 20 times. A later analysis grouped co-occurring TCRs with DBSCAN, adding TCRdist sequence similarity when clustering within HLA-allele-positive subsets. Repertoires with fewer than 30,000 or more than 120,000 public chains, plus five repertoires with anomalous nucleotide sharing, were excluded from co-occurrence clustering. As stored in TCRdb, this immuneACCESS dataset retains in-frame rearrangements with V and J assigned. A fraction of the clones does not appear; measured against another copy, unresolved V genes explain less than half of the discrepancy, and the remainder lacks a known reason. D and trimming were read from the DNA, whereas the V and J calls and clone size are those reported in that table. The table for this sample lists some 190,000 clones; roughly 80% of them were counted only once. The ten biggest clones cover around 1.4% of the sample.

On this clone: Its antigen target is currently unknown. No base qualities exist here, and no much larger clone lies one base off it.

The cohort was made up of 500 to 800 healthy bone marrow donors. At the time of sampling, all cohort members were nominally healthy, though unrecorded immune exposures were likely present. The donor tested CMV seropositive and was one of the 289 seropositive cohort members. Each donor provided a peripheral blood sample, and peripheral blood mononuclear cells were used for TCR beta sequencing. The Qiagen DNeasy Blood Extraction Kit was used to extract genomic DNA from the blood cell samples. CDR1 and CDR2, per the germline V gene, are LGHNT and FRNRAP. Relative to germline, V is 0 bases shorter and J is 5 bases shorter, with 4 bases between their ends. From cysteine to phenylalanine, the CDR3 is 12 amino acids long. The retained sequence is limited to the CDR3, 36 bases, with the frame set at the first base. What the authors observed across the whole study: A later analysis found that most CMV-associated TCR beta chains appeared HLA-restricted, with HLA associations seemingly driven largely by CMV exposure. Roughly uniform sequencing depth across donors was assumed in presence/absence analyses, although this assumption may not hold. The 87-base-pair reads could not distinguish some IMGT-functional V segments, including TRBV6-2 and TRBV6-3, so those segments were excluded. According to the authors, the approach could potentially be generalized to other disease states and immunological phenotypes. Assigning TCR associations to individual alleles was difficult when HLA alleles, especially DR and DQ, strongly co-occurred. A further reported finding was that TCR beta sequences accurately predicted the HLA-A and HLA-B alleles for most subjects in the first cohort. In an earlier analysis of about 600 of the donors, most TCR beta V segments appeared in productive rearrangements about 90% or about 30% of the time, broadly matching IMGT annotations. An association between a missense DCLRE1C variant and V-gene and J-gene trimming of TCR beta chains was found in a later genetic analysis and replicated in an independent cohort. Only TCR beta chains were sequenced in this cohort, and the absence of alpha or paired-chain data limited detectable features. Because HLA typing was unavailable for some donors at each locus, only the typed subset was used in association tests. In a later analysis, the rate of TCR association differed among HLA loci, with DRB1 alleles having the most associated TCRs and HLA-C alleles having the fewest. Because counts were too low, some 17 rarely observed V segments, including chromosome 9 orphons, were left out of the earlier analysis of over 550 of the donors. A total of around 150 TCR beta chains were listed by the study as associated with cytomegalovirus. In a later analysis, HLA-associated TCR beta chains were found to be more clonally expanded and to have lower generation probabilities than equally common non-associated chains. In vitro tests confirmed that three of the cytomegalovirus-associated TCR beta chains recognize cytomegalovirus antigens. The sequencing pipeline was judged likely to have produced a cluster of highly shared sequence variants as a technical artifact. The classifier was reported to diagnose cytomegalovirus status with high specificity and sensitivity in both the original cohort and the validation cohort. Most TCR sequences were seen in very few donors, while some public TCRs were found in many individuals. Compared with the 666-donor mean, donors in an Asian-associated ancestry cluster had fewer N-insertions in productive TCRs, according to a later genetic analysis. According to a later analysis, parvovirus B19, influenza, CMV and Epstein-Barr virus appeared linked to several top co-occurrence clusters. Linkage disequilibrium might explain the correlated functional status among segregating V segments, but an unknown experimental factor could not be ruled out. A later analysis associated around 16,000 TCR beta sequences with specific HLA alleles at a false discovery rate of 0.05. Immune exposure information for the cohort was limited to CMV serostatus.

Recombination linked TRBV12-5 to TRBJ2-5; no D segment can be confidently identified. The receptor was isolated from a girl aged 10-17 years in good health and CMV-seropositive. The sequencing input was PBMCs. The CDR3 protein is CASGLVQETQYF. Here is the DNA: TGTGCTAGTGGTTTGGTCCAGGAGACCCAGTACTTC.